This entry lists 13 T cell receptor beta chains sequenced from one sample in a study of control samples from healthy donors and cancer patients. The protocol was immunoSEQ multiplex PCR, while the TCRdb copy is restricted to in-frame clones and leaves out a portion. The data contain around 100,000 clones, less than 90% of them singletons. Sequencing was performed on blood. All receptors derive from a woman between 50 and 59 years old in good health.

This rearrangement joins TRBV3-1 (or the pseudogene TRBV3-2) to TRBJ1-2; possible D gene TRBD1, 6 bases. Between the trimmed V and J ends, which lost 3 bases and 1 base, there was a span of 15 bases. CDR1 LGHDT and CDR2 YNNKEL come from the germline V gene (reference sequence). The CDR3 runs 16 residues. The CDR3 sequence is CASSQSKGGRNYGYTF. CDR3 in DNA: TGTGCCAGCAGCCAGTCGAAGGGGGGCCGTAACTATGGCTACACCTTC.

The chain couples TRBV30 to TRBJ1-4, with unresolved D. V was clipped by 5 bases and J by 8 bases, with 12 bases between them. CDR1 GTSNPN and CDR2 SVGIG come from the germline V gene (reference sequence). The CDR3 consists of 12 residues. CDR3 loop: CAWGSLPEKLFF. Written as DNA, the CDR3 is TGTGCCTGGGGGTCTCTCCCAGAAAAACTGTTTTTT.

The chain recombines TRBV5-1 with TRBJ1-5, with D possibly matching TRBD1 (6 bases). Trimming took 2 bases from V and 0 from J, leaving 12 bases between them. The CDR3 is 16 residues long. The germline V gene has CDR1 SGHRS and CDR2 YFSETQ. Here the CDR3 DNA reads TGCGCCAGCAGCTTTTTGCCAGGGGATAGCAATCAGCCCCAGCATTTT. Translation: CASSFLPGDSNQPQHF.

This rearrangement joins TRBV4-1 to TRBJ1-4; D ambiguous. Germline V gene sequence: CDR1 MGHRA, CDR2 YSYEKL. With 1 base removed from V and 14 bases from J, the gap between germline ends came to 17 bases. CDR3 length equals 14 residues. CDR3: CASSQVDVTERLFF. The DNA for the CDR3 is TGCGCCAGCAGCCAAGTCGACGTGACCGAAAGGCTGTTTTTT.

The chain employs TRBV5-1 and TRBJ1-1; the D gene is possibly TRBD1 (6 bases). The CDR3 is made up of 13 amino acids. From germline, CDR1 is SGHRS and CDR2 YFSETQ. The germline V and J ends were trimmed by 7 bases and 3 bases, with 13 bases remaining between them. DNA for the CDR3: TGCGCCAGCTCTACAAAGGGGGACACTGAAGCTTTCTTT. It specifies CASSTKGDTEAFF.

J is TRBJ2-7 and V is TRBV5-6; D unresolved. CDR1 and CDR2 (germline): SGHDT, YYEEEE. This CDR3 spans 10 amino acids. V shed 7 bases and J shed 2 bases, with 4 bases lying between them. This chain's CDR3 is CASGTYEQYV. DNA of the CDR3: TGTGCCAGCGGCACCTACGAGCAGTACGTC.

The CDR3 protein is CASSARQGAWEKLFF. CDR3 DNA sequence: TGTGCCAGCAGCGCCCGACAGGGGGCATGGGAAAAACTGTTTTTT. The rearrangement links TRBV4-2 to TRBJ1-4; 10 bases align to TRBD1. Germline-derived CDR1 and CDR2 are LGHNA and YNFKEQ. V lost 5 bases, J lost 8 bases, and 8 bases stayed unmatched. CDR3 length equals 15 residues.

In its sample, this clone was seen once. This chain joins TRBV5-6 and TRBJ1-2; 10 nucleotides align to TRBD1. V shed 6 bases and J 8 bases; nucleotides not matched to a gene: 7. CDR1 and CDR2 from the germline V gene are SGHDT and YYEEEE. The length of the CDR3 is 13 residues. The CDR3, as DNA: TGTGCCAGCATCCGGGACAGGGGAGGCGGCTACACCTTC. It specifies CASIRDRGGGYTF.

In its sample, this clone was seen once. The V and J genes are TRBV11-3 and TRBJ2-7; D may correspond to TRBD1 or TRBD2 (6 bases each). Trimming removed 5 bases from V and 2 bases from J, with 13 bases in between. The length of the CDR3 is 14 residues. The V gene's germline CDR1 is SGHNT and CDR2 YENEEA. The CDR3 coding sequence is TGTGCCAGCAGCGTGAGGGGGGAGCCCTACGAGCAGTACTTC. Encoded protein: CASSVRGEPYEQYF. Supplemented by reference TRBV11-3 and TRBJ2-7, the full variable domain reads EAGVVQSPRYKIIEKKQPVAFWCNPISGHNTLYWYLQNLGQGPELLIRYENEEAVDDSQLPKDRFSAERLKGVDSTLKIQPAELGDSAVYLCASSVRGEPYEQYFGPGTRLTVT.

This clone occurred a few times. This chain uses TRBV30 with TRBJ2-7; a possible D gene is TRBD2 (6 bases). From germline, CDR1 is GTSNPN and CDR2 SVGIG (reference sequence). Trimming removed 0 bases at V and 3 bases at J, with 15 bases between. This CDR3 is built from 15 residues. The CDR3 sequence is CAWSVKAGRYYEQYF. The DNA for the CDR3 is TGTGCCTGGAGTGTAAAAGCAGGGAGGTACTACGAGCAGTACTTC. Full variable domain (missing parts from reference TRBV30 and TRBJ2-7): SQTIHQWPATLVQPVGSPLSLECTVEGTSNPNLYWYRQAAGRGLQLLFYSVGIGQISSEVPQNLSASRPQDRQFILSSKKLLLSDSGFYLCAWSVKAGRYYEQYFGPGTRLTVT.

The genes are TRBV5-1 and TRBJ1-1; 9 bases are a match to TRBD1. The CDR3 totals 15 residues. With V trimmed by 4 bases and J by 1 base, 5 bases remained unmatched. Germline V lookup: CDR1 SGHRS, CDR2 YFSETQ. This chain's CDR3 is CASSAGQGGNTEAFF. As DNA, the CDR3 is TGCGCCAGCAGCGCGGGACAGGGAGGGAACACTGAAGCTTTCTTT. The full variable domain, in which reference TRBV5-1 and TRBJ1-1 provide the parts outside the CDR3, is KAGVTQTPRYLIKTRGQQVTLSCSPISGHRSVSWYQQTPGQGLQFLFEYFSETQRNKGNFPGRFSGRQFSNSRSEMNVSTLELGDSALYLCASSAGQGGNTEAFFGQGTRLTVV.

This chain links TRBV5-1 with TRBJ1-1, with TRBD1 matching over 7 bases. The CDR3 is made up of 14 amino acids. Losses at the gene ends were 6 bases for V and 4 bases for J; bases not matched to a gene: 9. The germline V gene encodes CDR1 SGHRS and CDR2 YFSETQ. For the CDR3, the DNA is TGCGCCAGCACCCAGACAGGGTTGGCCACTGAAGCTTTCTTT. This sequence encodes CASTQTGLATEAFF. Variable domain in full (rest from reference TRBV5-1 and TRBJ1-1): KAGVTQTPRYLIKTRGQQVTLSCSPISGHRSVSWYQQTPGQGLQFLFEYFSETQRNKGNFPGRFSGRQFSNSRSEMNVSTLELGDSALYLCASTQTGLATEAFFGQGTRLTVV.

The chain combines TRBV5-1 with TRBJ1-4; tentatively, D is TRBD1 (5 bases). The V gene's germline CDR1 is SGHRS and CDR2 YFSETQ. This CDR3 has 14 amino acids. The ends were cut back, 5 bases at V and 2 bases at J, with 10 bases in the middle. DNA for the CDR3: TGCGCCAGCAGGATGTGGGGCACTAATGAAAAACTGTTTTTT. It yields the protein CASRMWGTNEKLFF.